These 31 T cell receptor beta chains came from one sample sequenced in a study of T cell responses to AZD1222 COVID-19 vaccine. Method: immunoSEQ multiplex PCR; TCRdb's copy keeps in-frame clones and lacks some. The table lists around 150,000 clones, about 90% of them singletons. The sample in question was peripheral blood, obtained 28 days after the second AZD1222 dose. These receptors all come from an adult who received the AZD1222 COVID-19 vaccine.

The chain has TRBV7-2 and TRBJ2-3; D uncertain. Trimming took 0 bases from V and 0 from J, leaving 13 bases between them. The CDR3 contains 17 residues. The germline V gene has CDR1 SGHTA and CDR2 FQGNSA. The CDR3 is CASSLAWAVASTDTQYF. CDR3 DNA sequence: TGTGCCAGCAGCTTAGCGTGGGCCGTTGCTAGCACAGATACGCAGTATTTT.

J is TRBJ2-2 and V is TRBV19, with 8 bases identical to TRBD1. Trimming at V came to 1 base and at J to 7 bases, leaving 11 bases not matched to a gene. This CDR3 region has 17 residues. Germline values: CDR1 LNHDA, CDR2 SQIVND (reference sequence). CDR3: CASSIAPGQGNHGELFF. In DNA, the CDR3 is TGTGCCAGTAGTATAGCCCCCGGACAGGGCAATCACGGGGAGCTGTTTTTT.

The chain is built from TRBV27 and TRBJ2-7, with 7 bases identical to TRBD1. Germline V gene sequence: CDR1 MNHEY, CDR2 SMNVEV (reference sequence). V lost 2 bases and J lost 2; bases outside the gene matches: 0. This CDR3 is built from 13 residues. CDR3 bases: TGTGCCAGCAGTTTACAGGGGGCCTACGAGCAGTACTTC. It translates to CASSLQGAYEQYF.

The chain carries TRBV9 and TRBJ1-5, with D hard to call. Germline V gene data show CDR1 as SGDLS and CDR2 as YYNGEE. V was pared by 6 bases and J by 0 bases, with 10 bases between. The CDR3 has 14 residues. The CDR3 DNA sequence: TGTGCCAGCACCTGGAGGGCTAGCAATCAGCCCCAGCATTTT. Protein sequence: CASTWRASNQPQHF.

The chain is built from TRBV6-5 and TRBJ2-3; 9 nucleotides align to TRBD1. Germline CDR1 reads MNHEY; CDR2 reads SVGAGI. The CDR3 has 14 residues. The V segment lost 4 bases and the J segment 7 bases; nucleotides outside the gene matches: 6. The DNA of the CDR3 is TGTGCCAGCAGTTTGGGACAGGGTAGGAATACGCAGTATTTT. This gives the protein CASSLGQGRNTQYF.

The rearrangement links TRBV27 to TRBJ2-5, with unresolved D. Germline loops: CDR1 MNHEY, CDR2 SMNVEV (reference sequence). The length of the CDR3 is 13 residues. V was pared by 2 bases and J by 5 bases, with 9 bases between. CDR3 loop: CASSLAYGETQYF. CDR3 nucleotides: TGTGCCAGCAGTTTAGCTTATGGGGAGACCCAGTACTTC.

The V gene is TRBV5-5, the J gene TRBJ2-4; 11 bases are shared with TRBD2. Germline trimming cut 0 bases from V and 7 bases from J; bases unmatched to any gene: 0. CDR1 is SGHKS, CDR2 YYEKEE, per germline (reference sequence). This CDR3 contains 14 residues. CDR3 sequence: CASSLGLAGNIQYF. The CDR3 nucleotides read TGTGCCAGCAGCTTGGGACTAGCGGGGAACATTCAGTACTTC.

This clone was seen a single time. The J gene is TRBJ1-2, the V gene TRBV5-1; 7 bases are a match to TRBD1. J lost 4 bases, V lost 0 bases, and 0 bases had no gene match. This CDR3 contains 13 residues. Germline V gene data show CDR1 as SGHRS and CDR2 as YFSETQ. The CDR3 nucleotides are TGCGCCAGCAGCTTGGCAGGGGGCTATGGCTACACCTTC. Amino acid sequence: CASSLAGGYGYTF. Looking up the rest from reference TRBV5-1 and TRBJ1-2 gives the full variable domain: KAGVTQTPRYLIKTRGQQVTLSCSPISGHRSVSWYQQTPGQGLQFLFEYFSETQRNKGNFPGRFSGRQFSNSRSEMNVSTLELGDSALYLCASSLAGGYGYTFGSGTRLTVV.

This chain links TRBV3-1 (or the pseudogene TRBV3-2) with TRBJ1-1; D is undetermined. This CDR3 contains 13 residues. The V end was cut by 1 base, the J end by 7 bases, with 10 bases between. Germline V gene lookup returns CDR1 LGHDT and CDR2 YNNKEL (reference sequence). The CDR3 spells CASSQGVLSEAFF. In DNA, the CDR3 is TGTGCCAGCAGCCAAGGGGTCTTGAGTGAAGCTTTCTTT.

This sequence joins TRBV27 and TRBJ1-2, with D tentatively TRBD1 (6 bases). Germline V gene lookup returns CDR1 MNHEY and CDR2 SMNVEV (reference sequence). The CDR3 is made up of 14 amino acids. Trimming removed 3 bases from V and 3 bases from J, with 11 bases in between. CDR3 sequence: CASSFGGLDYGYTF. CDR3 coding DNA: TGTGCCAGCAGTTTCGGGGGGCTGGACTATGGCTACACCTTC.

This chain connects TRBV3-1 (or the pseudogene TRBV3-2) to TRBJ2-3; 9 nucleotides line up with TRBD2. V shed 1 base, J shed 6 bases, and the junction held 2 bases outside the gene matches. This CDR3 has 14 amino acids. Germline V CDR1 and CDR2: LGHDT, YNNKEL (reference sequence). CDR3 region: CASSQGLAVDTQYF. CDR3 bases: TGTGCCAGCAGCCAAGGACTAGCGGTGGATACGCAGTATTTT.

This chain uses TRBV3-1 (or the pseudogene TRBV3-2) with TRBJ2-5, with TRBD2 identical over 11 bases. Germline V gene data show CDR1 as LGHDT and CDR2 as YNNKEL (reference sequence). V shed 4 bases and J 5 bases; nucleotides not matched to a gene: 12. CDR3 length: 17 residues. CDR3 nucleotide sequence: TGTGCCAGCAGCCCCCCTTTAGCGGGAGGGCCAGGGGAGACCCAGTACTTC. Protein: CASSPPLAGGPGETQYF.

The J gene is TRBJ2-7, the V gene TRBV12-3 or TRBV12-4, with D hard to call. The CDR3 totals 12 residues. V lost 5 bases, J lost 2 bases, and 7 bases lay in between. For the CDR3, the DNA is TGTGCCAGCAGTCCCCGAGCCTACGAGCAGTACTTC. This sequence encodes CASSPRAYEQYF.

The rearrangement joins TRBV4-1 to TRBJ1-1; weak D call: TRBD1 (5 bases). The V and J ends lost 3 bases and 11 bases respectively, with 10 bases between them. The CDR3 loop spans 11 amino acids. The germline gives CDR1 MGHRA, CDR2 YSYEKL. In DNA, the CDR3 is TGCGCCAGCAGCCACGGGACCTGGGCTTTCTTT. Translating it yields CASSHGTWAFF.

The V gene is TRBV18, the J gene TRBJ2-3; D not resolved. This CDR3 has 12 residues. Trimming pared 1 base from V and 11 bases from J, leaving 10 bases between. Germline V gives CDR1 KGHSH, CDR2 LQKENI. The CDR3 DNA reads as TGTGCCAGCTCACCACTTGAGGACCTGCAGTATTTT. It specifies CASSPLEDLQYF.

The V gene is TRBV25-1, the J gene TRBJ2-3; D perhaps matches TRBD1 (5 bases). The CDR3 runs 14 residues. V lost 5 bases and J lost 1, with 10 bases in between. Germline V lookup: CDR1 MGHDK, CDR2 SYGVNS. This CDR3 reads CASSRRAGTDTQYF. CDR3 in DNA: TGTGCCAGCAGTCGCAGGGCGGGCACAGATACGCAGTATTTT.

As DNA, the CDR3 is TGTGCCAGCAGCCAAGTACAGGGGAAAGATACGCAGTATTTT. Translated, it gives CASSQVQGKDTQYF. This sequence joins TRBV3-1 (or the pseudogene TRBV3-2) and TRBJ2-3, with TRBD1 identical over 7 bases. J gave up 5 bases and V 1 base, and 3 bases lay outside the gene matches. The germline V gene encodes CDR1 LGHDT and CDR2 YNNKEL (reference sequence). This CDR3 has 14 residues.

Written as DNA, the CDR3 is TGTGCCAGTAGTATTTCAACAGGGGGCGACTATGGCTACACCTTC. The encoded protein is CASSISTGGDYGYTF. The rearrangement links TRBV19 to TRBJ1-2; the match to TRBD1 covers 9 bases. V trimming: 3 bases; J trimming: 3 bases; junction bases outside the gene matches: 5. This CDR3 is 15 amino acids long. CDR1 and CDR2 from the germline V gene are LNHDA and SQIVND (reference sequence). Complete variable domain (other parts from reference TRBV19 and TRBJ1-2): DGGITQSPKYLFRKEGQNVTLSCEQNLNHDAMYWYRQDPGQGLRLIYYSQIVNDFQKGDIAEGYSVSREKKESFPLTVTSAQKNPTAFYLCASSISTGGDYGYTFGSGTRLTVV.

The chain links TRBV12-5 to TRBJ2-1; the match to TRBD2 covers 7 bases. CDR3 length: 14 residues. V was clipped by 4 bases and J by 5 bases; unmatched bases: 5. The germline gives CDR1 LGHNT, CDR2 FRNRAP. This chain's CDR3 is CASGSGTTDNEQFF. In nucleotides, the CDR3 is TGTGCTAGTGGTTCCGGGACTACCGACAATGAGCAGTTCTTC.

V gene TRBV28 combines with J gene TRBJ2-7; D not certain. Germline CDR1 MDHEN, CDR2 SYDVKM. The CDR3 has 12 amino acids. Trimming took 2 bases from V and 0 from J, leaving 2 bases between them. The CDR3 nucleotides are TGTGCCAGCAGTTTACCCTCCTACGAGCAGTACTTC. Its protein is CASSLPSYEQYF. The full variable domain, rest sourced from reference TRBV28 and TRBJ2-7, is DVKVTQSSRYLVKRTGEKVFLECVQDMDHENMFWYRQDPGLGLRLIYFSYDVKMKEKGDIPEGYSVSREKKERFSLILESASTNQTSMYLCASSLPSYEQYFGPGTRLTVT.

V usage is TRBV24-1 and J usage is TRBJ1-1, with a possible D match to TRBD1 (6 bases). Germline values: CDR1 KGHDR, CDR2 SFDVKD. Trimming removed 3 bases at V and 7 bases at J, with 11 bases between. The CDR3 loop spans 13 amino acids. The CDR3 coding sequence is TGTGCCACCAGTGATCGATCGACAGGTGAAGCTTTCTTT. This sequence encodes CATSDRSTGEAFF.

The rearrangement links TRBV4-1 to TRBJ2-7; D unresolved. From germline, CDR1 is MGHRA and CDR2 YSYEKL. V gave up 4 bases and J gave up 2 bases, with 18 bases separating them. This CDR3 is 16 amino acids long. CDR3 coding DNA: TGCGCCAGCAGCCCCCCCTTTCAAGTCGGACCCTACGAGCAGTACTTC. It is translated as CASSPPFQVGPYEQYF.

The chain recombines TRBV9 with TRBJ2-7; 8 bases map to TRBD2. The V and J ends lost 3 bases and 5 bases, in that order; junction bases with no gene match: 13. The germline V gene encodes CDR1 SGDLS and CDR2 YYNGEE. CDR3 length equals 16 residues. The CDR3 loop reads CASSASGRGGSHEQYF. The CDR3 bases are TGTGCCAGCAGCGCGTCCGGCCGGGGGGGCTCTCACGAGCAGTACTTC.

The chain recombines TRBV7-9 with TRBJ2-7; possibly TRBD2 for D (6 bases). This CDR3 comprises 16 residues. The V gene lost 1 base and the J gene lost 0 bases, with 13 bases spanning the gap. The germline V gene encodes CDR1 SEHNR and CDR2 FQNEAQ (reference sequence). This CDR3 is CASSLVVAGSSYEQYF. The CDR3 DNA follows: TGTGCCAGCAGCTTAGTGGTTGCGGGGAGCTCCTACGAGCAGTACTTC. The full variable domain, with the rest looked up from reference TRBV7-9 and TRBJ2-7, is DTGVSQNPRHKITKRGQNVTFRCDPISEHNRLYWYRQTLGQGPEFLTYFQNEAQLEKSRLLSDRFSAERPKGSFSTLEIQRTEQGDSAMYLCASSLVVAGSSYEQYFGPGTRLTVT.

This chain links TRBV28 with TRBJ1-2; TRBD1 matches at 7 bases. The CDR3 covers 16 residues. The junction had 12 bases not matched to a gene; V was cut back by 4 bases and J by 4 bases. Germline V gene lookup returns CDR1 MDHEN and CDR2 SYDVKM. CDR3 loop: CASSSFPGQYPYGYTF. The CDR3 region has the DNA TGTGCCAGCAGTTCCTTCCCGGGACAGTATCCCTATGGCTACACCTTC.

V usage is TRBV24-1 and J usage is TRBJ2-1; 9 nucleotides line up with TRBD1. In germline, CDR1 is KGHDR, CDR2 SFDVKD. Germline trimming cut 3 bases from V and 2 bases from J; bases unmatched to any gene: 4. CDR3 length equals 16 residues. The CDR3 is CATSDPWTGAYNEQFF. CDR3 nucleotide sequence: TGTGCCACCAGTGATCCATGGACAGGGGCCTACAATGAGCAGTTCTTC.

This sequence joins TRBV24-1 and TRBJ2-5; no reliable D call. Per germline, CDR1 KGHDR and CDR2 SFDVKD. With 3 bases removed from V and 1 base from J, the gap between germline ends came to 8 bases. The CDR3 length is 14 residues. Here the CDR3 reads CATSDPRIQETQYF. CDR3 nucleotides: TGTGCCACCAGTGATCCCCGGATCCAAGAGACCCAGTACTTC.

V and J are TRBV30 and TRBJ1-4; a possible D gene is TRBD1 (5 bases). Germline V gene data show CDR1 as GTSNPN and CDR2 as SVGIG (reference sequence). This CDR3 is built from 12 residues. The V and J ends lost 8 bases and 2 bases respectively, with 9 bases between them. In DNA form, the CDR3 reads TGTGCCAAACGGGGCACTAATGAAAAACTGTTTTTT. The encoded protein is CAKRGTNEKLFF.

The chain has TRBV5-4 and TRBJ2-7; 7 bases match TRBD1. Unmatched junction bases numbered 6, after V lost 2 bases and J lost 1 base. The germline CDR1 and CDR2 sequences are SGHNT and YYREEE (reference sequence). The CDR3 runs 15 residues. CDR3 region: CASSLPGQRSYEQYF. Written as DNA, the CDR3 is TGTGCCAGCAGCTTACCGGGACAGCGATCCTACGAGCAGTACTTC.

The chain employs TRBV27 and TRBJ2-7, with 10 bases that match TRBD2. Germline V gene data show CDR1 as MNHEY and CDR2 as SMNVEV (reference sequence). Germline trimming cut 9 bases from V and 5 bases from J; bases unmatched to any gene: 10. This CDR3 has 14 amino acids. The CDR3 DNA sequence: TGTGCCAGTAGACCGGGACTAGCGAGCAACGAGCAGTACTTC. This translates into CASRPGLASNEQYF.

CDR3 bases: TGTGCCAGCAGCTTACAAGTTGGGGGGGCCACTGAAGCTTTCTTT. Translation: CASSLQVGGATEAFF. The V and J genes are TRBV2 and TRBJ1-1; D might be TRBD1 (6 bases). The CDR3 length is 15 residues. CDR1 and CDR2 from the germline V gene are SNHLY and FYNNEI. Deletions cut 6 bases from V and 4 bases from J, with 18 bases between.